The 13 T cell receptor beta chains presented below share a single source sample, sequenced in a study of T-cell reconstitution after alpha-beta-depleted transplantation in children. TCRbeta library preparation incorporated unique molecular identifiers. From the PCR reads, TCRdb called clonotypes with MiXCR, one entry per CDR3 protein. The sample lists 450,000 to 500,000 distinct CDR3 sequences, about 12% occurring once. Sequences were derived from PBMCs from the stem cell graft donor, sampled from the stem cell graft. All receptors derive from a human donor who donated a stem cell graft to a child with combined immunodeficiency.

This clonotype has a count of ten or more. CDR3 nucleotides: TGTGCCATCGTCGGAAGGCCCGAGGGGGAGACCCAGTACTTC. This encodes CAIVGRPEGETQYF. The chain has TRBV6-1 and TRBJ2-5, with D perhaps assigned TRBD1 or TRBD2 (5 bases each). V lost 10 bases and J 5 bases, leaving 20 bases between the germline ends. This CDR3 spans 14 amino acids. Germline values: CDR1 MNHNS, CDR2 SASEGT.

The sample holds many counts of this clonotype. V usage is TRBV29-1 and J usage is TRBJ1-3; D gene ambiguous. The V gene's germline CDR1 is SQVTM and CDR2 ANQGSEA. V was pared by 7 bases and J by 1 base, with 17 bases between. This CDR3 spans 15 amino acids. CDR3 nucleotides: TGCAGCGCAGCTAGCGTGTGGGGTTCTGGAAACACCATATATTTT. Residues: CSAASVWGSGNTIYF.

This clonotype came up a few times. The rearrangement joins TRBV6-6 to TRBJ2-7; TRBD2 aligns across 9 bases. The trim removed 0 bases at V and 8 bases at J, leaving 2 bases unmatched. Germline CDR1 is MNHNY and CDR2 is SVGAGI (reference sequence). The CDR3 is 13 amino acids. CDR3 nucleotide sequence: TGTGCCAGCAGTTACTCTAGCGGGAGCCAGCAGTACTTC. Its translation is CASSYSSGSQQYF.

This clonotype was seen repeatedly, ten times or more. The gene calls are TRBV5-1 and TRBJ2-3, with D possibly called TRBD1 or TRBD2 (5 bases each). The CDR3 is made up of 15 amino acids. Between the trimmed V and J ends, which lost 0 bases and 5 bases, there was a span of 13 bases. From germline, CDR1 is SGHRS and CDR2 YFSETQ. CDR3 sequence (DNA): TGCGCCAGCAGCTTGGTTGGAGAGGGGATAGATACGCAGTATTTT. It yields the protein CASSLVGEGIDTQYF.

At least ten counts were recorded for this clonotype. This rearrangement joins TRBV4-3 to TRBJ2-7, with D unresolved. This CDR3 spans 15 amino acids. V shed 1 base and J shed 7 bases, with 17 bases lying between them. Per the germline V gene, CDR1 is LGHNA and CDR2 is YSLEER. This CDR3 is CASSQALGSALEQYF. Here the CDR3 DNA reads TGCGCCAGCAGCCAAGCCCTTGGCTCGGCTTTAGAGCAGTACTTC.

V gene TRBV2 combines with J gene TRBJ2-3; perhaps TRBD2 as D (6 bases). This CDR3 is 12 amino acids long. The germline V and J ends were trimmed by 6 bases and 10 bases, with 14 bases remaining between them. Germline CDR1 SNHLY, CDR2 FYNNEI. CDR3 protein: CASRGDSESQYF. For the CDR3, the DNA is TGTGCCAGCAGGGGGGACTCGGAGTCGCAGTATTTT.

V and J are TRBV5-1 and TRBJ2-1; D perhaps matches TRBD1 (5 bases). The germline V gene has CDR1 SGHRS and CDR2 YFSETQ. V was clipped by 5 bases and J by 6 bases, with 12 bases between them. This CDR3 spans 13 amino acids. CDR3 residues: CASSSTGLNEQFF. The DNA for the CDR3 is TGCGCCAGCAGTAGTACAGGTCTCAATGAGCAGTTCTTC. Full variable domain (missing parts from reference TRBV5-1 and TRBJ2-1): KAGVTQTPRYLIKTRGQQVTLSCSPISGHRSVSWYQQTPGQGLQFLFEYFSETQRNKGNFPGRFSGRQFSNSRSEMNVSTLELGDSALYLCASSSTGLNEQFFGPGTRLTVL.

The table lists this clonotype with a few counts. Possible read error: a much larger clone is one base away. This chain uses TRBV5-1 with TRBJ2-7; 13 nucleotides align to TRBD2. This CDR3 has 15 amino acids. After removal of 2 bases from V and 3 bases from J, the junction contained 2 bases not matched to a gene. From germline, CDR1 is SGHRS and CDR2 YFSETQ. The CDR3 protein is CASSFGTSGDYEQYF. The CDR3 DNA follows: TGCGCCAGCAGCTTCGGGACTAGCGGGGACTACGAGCAGTACTTC. The whole variable domain, filled in from reference TRBV5-1 and TRBJ2-7, reads KAGVTQTPRYLIKTRGQQVTLSCSPISGHRSVSWYQQTPGQGLQFLFEYFSETQRNKGNFPGRFSGRQFSNSRSEMNVSTLELGDSALYLCASSFGTSGDYEQYFGPGTRLTVT.

This clonotype has more than one count but fewer than ten. The rearrangement links TRBV6-2 or TRBV6-3 to TRBJ1-5; tentatively, D is TRBD1 (5 bases). V lost 5 bases and J lost 5, with 13 bases in between. The CDR3 extends over 14 amino acids. The germline V gene encodes CDR1 MNHEY and CDR2 SVGEGT. The chain's CDR3 is CASSLAGKDQPQHF. In DNA form, the CDR3 reads TGTGCCAGCAGTCTTGCAGGGAAGGATCAGCCCCAGCATTTT.

This clonotype has only a few counts. J is TRBJ2-3 and V is TRBV5-1, with D perhaps TRBD1 (6 bases). The germline V gene has CDR1 SGHRS and CDR2 YFSETQ. CDR3 size: 15 residues. V lost 4 bases and J lost 2, with 14 bases in between. The CDR3 DNA reads TGCGCCAGCAGCCCAGGGACACCGTACACAGATACGCAGTATTTT. Protein: CASSPGTPYTDTQYF. Variable domain in full (rest from reference TRBV5-1 and TRBJ2-3): KAGVTQTPRYLIKTRGQQVTLSCSPISGHRSVSWYQQTPGQGLQFLFEYFSETQRNKGNFPGRFSGRQFSNSRSEMNVSTLELGDSALYLCASSPGTPYTDTQYFGPGTRLTVL.

This clonotype has more than one count but fewer than ten. This rearrangement joins TRBV4-3 to TRBJ2-7; D is unclear. CDR1 and CDR2 (germline): LGHNA, YSLEER. The CDR3 length is 12 residues. V was shortened by 8 bases and J by 7 bases, with 15 bases between the two germline ends. Written as DNA, the CDR3 is TGCGCCAGCCAACCCCGGTCAGGAGAGCAGTACTTC. This sequence encodes CASQPRSGEQYF.

This clonotype has a handful of counts. The chain links TRBV5-1 to TRBJ1-2, with D tentatively TRBD1 (5 bases). Germline CDR1 reads SGHRS; CDR2 reads YFSETQ. Trimming removed 3 bases from V and 4 bases from J, with 16 bases in between. CDR3 length equals 15 residues. Written as DNA, the CDR3 is TGCGCCAGCAGCTCCTCAGACAGCCCTGCCTATGGCTACACCTTC. Translation gives CASSSSDSPAYGYTF.

The sample holds a few counts of this clonotype. The V call is TRBV29-1, the J call TRBJ2-1; 12 bases line up with TRBD1. This CDR3 is 12 amino acids long. Germline V gene data show CDR1 as SQVTM and CDR2 as ANQGSEA. V gave up 7 bases and J gave up 12 bases; unmatched junction bases: 7. The CDR3 reads CSAEGQGAGQFF. CDR3 nucleotides: TGCAGCGCTGAGGGACAGGGGGCCGGGCAGTTCTTC.